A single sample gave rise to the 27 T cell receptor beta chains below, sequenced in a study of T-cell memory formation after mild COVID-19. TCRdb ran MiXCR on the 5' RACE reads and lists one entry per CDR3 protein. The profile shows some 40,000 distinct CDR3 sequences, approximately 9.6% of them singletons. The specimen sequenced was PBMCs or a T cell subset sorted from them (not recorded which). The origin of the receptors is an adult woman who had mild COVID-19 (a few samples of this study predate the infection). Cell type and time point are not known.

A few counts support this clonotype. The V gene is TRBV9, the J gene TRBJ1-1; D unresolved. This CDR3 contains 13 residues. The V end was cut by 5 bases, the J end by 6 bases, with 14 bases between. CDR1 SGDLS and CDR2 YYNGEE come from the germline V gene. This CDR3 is CASRPGVKAEAFF. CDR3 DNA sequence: TGTGCCAGCAGGCCCGGGGTTAAGGCTGAAGCTTTCTTT.

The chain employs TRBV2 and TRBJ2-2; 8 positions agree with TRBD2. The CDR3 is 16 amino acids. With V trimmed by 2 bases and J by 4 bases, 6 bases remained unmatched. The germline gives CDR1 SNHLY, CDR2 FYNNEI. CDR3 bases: TGTGCCAGCAGTGAATCTGGACTAGCTCTCACCGGGGAGCTGTTTTTT. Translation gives CASSESGLALTGELFF.

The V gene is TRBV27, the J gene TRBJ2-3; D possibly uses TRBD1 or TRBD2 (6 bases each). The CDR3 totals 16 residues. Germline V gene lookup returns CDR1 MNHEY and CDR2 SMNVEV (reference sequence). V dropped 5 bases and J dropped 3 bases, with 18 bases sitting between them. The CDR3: CASSRTSRGSTDTQYF. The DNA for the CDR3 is TGTGCCAGCAGTAGAACTAGCAGGGGTTCGACAGATACGCAGTATTTT.

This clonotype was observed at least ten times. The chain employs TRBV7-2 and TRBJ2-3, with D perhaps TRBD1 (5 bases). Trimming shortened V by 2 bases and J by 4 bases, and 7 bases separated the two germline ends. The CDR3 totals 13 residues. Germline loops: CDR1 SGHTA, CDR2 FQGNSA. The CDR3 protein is CASSLRGADTQYF. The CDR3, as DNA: TGTGCCAGCAGCTTAAGGGGCGCAGATACGCAGTATTTT.

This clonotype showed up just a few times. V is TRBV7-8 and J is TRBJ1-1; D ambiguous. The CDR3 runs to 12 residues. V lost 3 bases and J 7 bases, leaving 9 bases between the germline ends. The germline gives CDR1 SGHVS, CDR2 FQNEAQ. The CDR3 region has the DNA TGTGCCAGCAGCTTCGCCGAGAGTGAAGCTTTCTTT. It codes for CASSFAESEAFF.

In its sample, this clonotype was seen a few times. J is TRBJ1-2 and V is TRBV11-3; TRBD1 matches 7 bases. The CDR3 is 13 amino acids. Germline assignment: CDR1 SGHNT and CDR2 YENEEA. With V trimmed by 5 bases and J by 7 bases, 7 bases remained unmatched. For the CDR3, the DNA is TGTGCCAGCAGCCAGGGGGAGGGGTCTGGCTACACCTTC. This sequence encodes CASSQGEGSGYTF.

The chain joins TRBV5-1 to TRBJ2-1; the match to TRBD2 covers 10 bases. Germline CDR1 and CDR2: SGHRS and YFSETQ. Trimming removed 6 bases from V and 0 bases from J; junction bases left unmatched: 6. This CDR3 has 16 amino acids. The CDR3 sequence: CASTPLAGSSYNEQFF. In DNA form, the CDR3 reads TGCGCCAGCACCCCACTAGCGGGGAGCTCCTACAATGAGCAGTTCTTC.

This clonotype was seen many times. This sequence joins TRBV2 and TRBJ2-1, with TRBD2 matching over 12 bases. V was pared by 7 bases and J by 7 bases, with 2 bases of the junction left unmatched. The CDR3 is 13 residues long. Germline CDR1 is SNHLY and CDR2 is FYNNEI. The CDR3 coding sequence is TGTGCCAGCACCGGACTAGCGGGGAATGAGCAGTTCTTC. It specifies CASTGLAGNEQFF.

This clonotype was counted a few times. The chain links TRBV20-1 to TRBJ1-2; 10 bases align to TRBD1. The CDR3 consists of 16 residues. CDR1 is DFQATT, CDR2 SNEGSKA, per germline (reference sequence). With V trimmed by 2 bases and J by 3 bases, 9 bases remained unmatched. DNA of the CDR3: TGCAGTGCTAGATTTAGGGACAGGGGAGGGGACTATGGCTACACCTTC. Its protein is CSARFRDRGGDYGYTF.

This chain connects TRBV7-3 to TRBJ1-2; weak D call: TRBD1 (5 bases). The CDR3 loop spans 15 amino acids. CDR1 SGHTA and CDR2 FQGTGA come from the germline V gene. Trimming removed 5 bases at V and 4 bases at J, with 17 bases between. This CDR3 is CASSKRGGERYGYTF. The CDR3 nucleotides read TGTGCCAGCAGCAAGCGTGGGGGGGAGCGCTATGGCTACACCTTC. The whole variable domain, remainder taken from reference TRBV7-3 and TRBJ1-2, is GAGVSQTPSNKVTEKGKYVELRCDPISGHTALYWYRQSLGQGPEFLIYFQGTGAADDSGLPNDRFFAVRPEGSVSTLKIQRTERGDSAVYLCASSKRGGERYGYTFGSGTRLTVV.

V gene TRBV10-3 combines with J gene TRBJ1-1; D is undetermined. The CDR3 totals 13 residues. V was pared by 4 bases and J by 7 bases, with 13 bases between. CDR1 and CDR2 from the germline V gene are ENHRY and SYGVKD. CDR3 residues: CAISGRQANEAFF. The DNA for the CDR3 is TGTGCCATCAGTGGCCGCCAAGCGAATGAAGCTTTCTTT.

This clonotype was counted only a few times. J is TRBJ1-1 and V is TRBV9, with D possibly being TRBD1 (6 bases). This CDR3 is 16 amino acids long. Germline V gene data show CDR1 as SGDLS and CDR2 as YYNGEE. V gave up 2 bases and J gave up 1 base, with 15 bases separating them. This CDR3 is CASSVAREGGNTEAFF. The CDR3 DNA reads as TGTGCCAGCAGCGTCGCCCGTGAGGGGGGGAACACTGAAGCTTTCTTT.

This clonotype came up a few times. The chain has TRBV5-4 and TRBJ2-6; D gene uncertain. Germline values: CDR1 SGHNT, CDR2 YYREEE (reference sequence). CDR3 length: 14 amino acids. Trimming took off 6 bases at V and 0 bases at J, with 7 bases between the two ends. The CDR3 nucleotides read TGTGCCAGCACCGTAACCTCTGGGGCCAACGTCCTGACTTTC. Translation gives CASTVTSGANVLTF.

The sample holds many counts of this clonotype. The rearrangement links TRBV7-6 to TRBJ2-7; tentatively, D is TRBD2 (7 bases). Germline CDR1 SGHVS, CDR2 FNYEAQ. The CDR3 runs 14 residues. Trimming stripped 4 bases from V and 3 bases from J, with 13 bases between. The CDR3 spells CASSSGGQYYEQYF. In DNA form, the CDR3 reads TGTGCCAGCAGCTCCGGGGGGCAGTACTACGAGCAGTACTTC.

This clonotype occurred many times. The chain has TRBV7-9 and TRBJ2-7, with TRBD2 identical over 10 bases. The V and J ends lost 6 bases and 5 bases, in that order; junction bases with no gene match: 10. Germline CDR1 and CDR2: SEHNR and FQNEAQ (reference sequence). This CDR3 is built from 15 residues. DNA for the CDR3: TGTGCCAGCAGGAAAGCGGGAGGGCCCCCGGACGAGCAGTACTTC. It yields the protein CASRKAGGPPDEQYF. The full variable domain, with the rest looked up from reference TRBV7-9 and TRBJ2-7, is DTGVSQNPRHKITKRGQNVTFRCDPISEHNRLYWYRQTLGQGPEFLTYFQNEAQLEKSRLLSDRFSAERPKGSFSTLEIQRTEQGDSAMYLCASRKAGGPPDEQYFGPGTRLTVT.

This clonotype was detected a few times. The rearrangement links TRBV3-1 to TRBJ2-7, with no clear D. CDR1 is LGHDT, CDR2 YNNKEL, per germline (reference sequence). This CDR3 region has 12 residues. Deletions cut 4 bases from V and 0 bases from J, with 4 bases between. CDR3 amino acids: CASSRLSYEQYF. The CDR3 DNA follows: TGTGCCAGCAGCCGTCTCTCCTACGAGCAGTACTTC.

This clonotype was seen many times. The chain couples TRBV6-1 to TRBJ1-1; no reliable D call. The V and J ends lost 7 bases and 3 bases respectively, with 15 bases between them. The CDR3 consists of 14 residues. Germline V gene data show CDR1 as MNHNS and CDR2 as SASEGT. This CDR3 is CASIRSRVDTEAFF. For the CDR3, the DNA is TGTGCCAGCATCAGGTCAAGGGTGGACACTGAAGCTTTCTTT.

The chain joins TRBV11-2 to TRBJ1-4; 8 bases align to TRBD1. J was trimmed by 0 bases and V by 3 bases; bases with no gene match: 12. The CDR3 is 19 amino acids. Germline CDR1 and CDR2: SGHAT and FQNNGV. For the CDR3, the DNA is TGTGCCAGCAGCTTCCCCCGGACAGGGCTGGGATCAACTAATGAAAAACTGTTTTTT. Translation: CASSFPRTGLGSTNEKLFF.

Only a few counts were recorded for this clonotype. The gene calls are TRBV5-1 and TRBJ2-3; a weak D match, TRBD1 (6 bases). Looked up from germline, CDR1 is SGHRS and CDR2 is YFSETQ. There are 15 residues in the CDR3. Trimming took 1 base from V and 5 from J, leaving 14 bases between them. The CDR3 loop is CASSLSPGAGDTQYF. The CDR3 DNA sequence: TGCGCCAGCAGCTTGTCTCCAGGGGCTGGAGATACGCAGTATTTT.

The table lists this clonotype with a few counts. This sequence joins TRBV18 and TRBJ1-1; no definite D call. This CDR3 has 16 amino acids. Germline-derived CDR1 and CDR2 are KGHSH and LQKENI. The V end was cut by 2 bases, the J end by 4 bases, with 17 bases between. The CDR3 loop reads CASSPMKLAGSTEAFF. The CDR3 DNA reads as TGTGCCAGCTCACCAATGAAGCTAGCGGGTAGCACTGAAGCTTTCTTT.

As DNA, the CDR3 is TGCGCCAGCAGCTTAGGGGGCTATAATTCACCCCTCCACTTT. It translates to CASSLGGYNSPLHF. V and J are TRBV5-1 and TRBJ1-6, with D tentatively TRBD1 (6 bases). V was trimmed by 2 bases and J by 3 bases, leaving 6 bases between them. The CDR3 contains 14 residues. CDR1 is SGHRS, CDR2 YFSETQ, per germline. The entire variable domain, with the rest obtained from reference TRBV5-1 and TRBJ1-6, is as follows: KAGVTQTPRYLIKTRGQQVTLSCSPISGHRSVSWYQQTPGQGLQFLFEYFSETQRNKGNFPGRFSGRQFSNSRSEMNVSTLELGDSALYLCASSLGGYNSPLHFGNGTRLTVT.

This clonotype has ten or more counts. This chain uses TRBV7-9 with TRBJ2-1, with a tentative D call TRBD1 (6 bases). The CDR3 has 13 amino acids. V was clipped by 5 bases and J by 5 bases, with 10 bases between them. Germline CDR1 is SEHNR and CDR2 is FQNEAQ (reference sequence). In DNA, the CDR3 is TGTGCCAGCAGCCCTGGACAGCACAATGAGCAGTTCTTC. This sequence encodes CASSPGQHNEQFF.

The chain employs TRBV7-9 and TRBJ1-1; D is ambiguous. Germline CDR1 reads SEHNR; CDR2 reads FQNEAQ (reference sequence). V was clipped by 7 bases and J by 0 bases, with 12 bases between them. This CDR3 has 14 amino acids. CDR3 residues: CASTRSGMNTEAFF. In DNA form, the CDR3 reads TGTGCCAGCACCAGGTCGGGGATGAACACTGAAGCTTTCTTT.

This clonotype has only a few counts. CDR3 region: CATSDGALGNYGYTF. As DNA, the CDR3 is TGTGCCACCAGTGATGGGGCCCTAGGGAACTATGGCTACACCTTC. This chain links TRBV24-1 with TRBJ1-2, with D possibly TRBD1 on 5 matching bases. Germline CDR1 reads KGHDR; CDR2 reads SFDVKD. The CDR3 consists of 15 residues. V lost 3 bases, J lost 2 bases, and 12 bases lay in between.

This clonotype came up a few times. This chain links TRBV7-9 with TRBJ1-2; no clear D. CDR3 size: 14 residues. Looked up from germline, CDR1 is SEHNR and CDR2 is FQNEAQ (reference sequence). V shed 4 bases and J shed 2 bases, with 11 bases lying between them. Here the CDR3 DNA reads TGTGCCAGCAGCTACGCCGGGATGAACTATGGCTACACCTTC. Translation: CASSYAGMNYGYTF.

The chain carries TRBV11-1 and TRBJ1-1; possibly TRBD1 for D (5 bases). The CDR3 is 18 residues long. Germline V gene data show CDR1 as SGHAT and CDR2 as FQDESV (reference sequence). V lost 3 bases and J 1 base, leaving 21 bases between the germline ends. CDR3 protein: CASSFRGFPTARNTEAFF. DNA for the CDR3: TGTGCCAGCAGCTTTAGGGGCTTCCCGACAGCAAGGAACACTGAAGCTTTCTTT.

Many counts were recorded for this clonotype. CDR3 amino acids: CASSLVTETQYF. The DNA for the CDR3 is TGTGCCAGCAGCTTAGTCACGGAGACCCAGTACTTC. V usage is TRBV7-9 and J usage is TRBJ2-5, with D unclear. The CDR3 totals 12 residues. Trimming took 1 base from V and 5 from J, leaving 5 bases between them. CDR1 is SEHNR and CDR2 is FQNEAQ in the germline V gene (reference sequence).